Listed below are T cell receptor beta chains from one sample, sequenced in a study of regulatory T cells in long-lasting Graves disease. TCRdb used MiXCR to reprocess the multiplex PCR reads, holding one entry per CDR3 protein. The sample holds about 500,000 distinct CDR3 sequences, under 20% seen once. Another study also made use of these data, one on T cells in Graves' hyperthyroidism and ophthalmopathy.

This specimen was peripheral blood mononuclear cells (PBMCs), taken at new diagnosis, from a patient treated with antithyroid drugs. These receptors originate from a man aged 35-49 years with Graves disease. Both conserved end residues are part of each CDR3. A D gene is named only where the DNA matches it firmly. Some rows mark clone size as missing; the rest say once, few, many or name a class of expanded clone.

d_call j_call v_call clone_size cdr3_nt cdr3_aa
- TRBJ2-1 TRBV5-4 - TGTGCCAGCAGCTCCCAGCGGGACAAAAACAATGAGCAGTTCTTC CASSSQRDKNNEQFF
TRBD2 TRBJ2-1 TRBV5-1 many TGCGCCGGCAGCGTAAATCCCGGGACTAACTCCTACAATGAGCAGTTCTTC CAGSVNPGTNSYNEQFF
TRBD1 TRBJ1-1 TRBV28 many TGTGCCAGCAACAGGGGGGTTAACACTGAAGCTTTCTTT CASNRGVNTEAFF
TRBD1 TRBJ1-1 TRBV12-3/TRBV12-4 many TGTGCCAGCAGCCTACAGGGGTTTGGGACTGAAGCTTTCTTT CASSLQGFGTEAFF
- TRBJ2-1 TRBV2 many TGTGCCAGCAGTGGAACGAACTACAATGAGCAGTTCTTC CASSGTNYNEQFF
- TRBJ1-2 TRBV12-3/TRBV12-4 many TGTGCCAGCAGTCCGCGGGAGGGGTATGGCTACACCTTC CASSPREGYGYTF
TRBD2 TRBJ2-3 TRBV6-2/TRBV6-3 few TGTGCCAGCAGTGAAGCGGGACTAGCGGGAGAAGATACGCAGTATTTT CASSEAGLAGEDTQYF
- TRBJ2-5 TRBV20-1 many TGCAGTGTGGGAAATAACCAAGAGACCCAGTACTTC CSVGNNQETQYF
- TRBJ1-2 TRBV24-1 - TGTGCCACCAGTGATGCGGGGCCGGACTATGGCTACACCTTC CATSDAGPDYGYTF
TRBD2 TRBJ2-2 TRBV6-5 - TGTGCCAGCAGTTATTACGGGGGGGGGTTCGAGCTGTTTTTT CASSYYGGGFELFF
TRBD2 TRBJ2-1 TRBV20-1 - TGCAGTGCTTCGAGACTAGCGATCCTGGGGTACAATGAGCAGTTCTTC CSASRLAILGYNEQFF
- TRBJ2-7 TRBV27 few TGTGCCAGCAGTTTAGCCCCTCGGACACCTACTACCTACGAGCAGTACTTC CASSLAPRTPTTYEQYF
TRBD2 TRBJ2-7 TRBV11-1 few TGTGCCAGCAGCCGTACTAGCGGGGAGTCCTACGAGCAGTACTTC CASSRTSGESYEQYF
TRBD1 TRBJ1-1 TRBV19 - TGTGCCAGTAGTATCCCCACAGGGGCCACTGAAGCTTTCTTT CASSIPTGATEAFF
- TRBJ2-3 TRBV5-1 many TGCGCCAGCCGGGCCATCCTTAAGGATACGCAGTATTTT CASRAILKDTQYF
TRBD1 TRBJ1-1 TRBV7-8 few TGTGCCAGCAGCTTAGGAAGGGGGCGCGATACTGAAGCTTTCTTT CASSLGRGRDTEAFF
TRBD2 TRBJ2-1 TRBV7-9 many TGTGCCAGCAGCTTATTCGGCGGGAGGGCCTATGAGCAGTTCTTC CASSLFGGRAYEQFF
TRBD2 TRBJ2-1 TRBV7-2 - TGTGCCAGCAGCAAAAGAACTATAGCGGGAGTCGCCTACAATGAGCAGTTCTTC CASSKRTIAGVAYNEQFF
- TRBJ2-3 TRBV4-2 many TGTGCCAGCAGCCAAGCGGTTCGGGAGTCGTCAGATACGCAGTATTTT CASSQAVRESSDTQYF
TRBD1 TRBJ1-2 TRBV19 few TGTGCCAGTAGTAAGGGACAGGACACCTATGGCTACACCTTC CASSKGQDTYGYTF
- TRBJ1-2 TRBV4-2 - TGTGCCAGCAGCCAAAACTTCAGGACGGACAGAAGCTATGGCTACACCTTC CASSQNFRTDRSYGYTF
TRBD1 TRBJ1-1 TRBV20-1 many TGCAGTGCTAGGCGGCAGGGGGCTGAAGCTTTCTTT CSARRQGAEAFF
- TRBJ2-7 TRBV5-1 many TGCGCCAGCAGCTTGGACCCCGGGAGTCACTACGAGCAGTACTTC CASSLDPGSHYEQYF
- TRBJ2-7 TRBV28 - TGTGCCAGCAGTTTCGGGCGGTTCTCCTACGAGCAGTACTTC CASSFGRFSYEQYF
TRBD1 TRBJ2-3 TRBV7-7 many TGTGCTAGCAGCAGAGGGACAGGCCGCACAGATACGCAGTATTTT CASSRGTGRTDTQYF
TRBD2 TRBJ2-1 TRBV11-3 many TGTGCCAGCAGCTTCCCCTATGGCGGGAGATTCAATGAGCAGTTCTTC CASSFPYGGRFNEQFF
- TRBJ1-1 TRBV30 many TGTGCCTGGAGGGGCCTTAGGACACGAAACACTGAAGCTTTCTTT CAWRGLRTRNTEAFF
- TRBJ2-7 TRBV27 once TGTGCCAGCAGCTGGGTACAGGGCTACGAGCAGTACTTC CASSWVQGYEQYF
- TRBJ2-6 TRBV28 few TGTGCCAGCCAGCCGGGGACCACTGGGGCCAACGTCCTGACTTTC CASQPGTTGANVLTF
TRBD2 TRBJ2-7 TRBV20-1 many TGCAGTGCTAGAGATCGGGGGAGGGACTCCTACGAGCAGTACTTC CSARDRGRDSYEQYF
TRBD1 TRBJ2-2 TRBV28 few TGTGCCAGCAGTTTATCTGGACAGGGAAGGTTCGGGGAGCTGTTTTTT CASSLSGQGRFGELFF
- TRBJ2-1 TRBV11-2 many TGTGCCAGCAGCTTAGAGACAGGTGCCTACAATGAGCAGTTCTTC CASSLETGAYNEQFF
TRBD1 TRBJ1-1 TRBV5-1 - TGCGCCAGCAGCCCGACAGGGGCGGTTGAAGCTTTCTTT CASSPTGAVEAFF